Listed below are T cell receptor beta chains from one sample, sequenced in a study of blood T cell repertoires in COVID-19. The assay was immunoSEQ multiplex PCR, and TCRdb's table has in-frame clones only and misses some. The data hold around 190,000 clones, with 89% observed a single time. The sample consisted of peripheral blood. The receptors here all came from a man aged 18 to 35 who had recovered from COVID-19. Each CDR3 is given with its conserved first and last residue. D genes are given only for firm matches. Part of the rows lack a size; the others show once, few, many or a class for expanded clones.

cdr3_aa: CASSGGGLSLPGEQFF
cdr3_nt: TGTGCCAGCAGTGGGGGGGGACTAAGTCTTCCGGGTGAGCAGTTCTTC
d_call: TRBD2
clone_size: once
j_call: TRBJ2-1
v_call: TRBV28

cdr3_aa: CASSLGSGNYNEQFF
cdr3_nt: TGTGCCAGTAGTCTAGGTAGCGGCAACTACAATGAGCAGTTCTTC
d_call: NA
clone_size: once
j_call: TRBJ2-1
v_call: TRBV19

cdr3_aa: CASSQLRDSPLHF
cdr3_nt: TGCGCCAGCAGCCAGCTCAGGGATTCACCCCTCCACTTT
d_call: NA
clone_size: NA
j_call: TRBJ1-6
v_call: TRBV5-1

cdr3_aa: CATSRRQANEKLFF
cdr3_nt: TGTGCCACCAGCAGACGACAGGCTAATGAAAAACTGTTTTTT
d_call: NA
clone_size: NA
j_call: TRBJ1-4
v_call: TRBV15

cdr3_aa: CASHTPGTGNTGELFF
cdr3_nt: TGCGCCAGCCACACACCCGGGACAGGGAACACCGGGGAGCTGTTTTTT
d_call: TRBD1
clone_size: NA
j_call: TRBJ2-2
v_call: TRBV10-2

cdr3_aa: CASSQGSGLQNEQYF
cdr3_nt: TGTGCCAGCAGCCAGGGATCGGGACTCCAGAATGAGCAGTACTTC
d_call: NA
clone_size: NA
j_call: TRBJ2-7
v_call: TRBV3-1/TRBV3-2

cdr3_aa: CSAKRTDTQYF
cdr3_nt: TGCAGCGCCAAAAGGACTGATACGCAGTATTTT
d_call: NA
clone_size: NA
j_call: TRBJ2-3
v_call: TRBV29-1

cdr3_aa: CASSLGLAGVETQYF
cdr3_nt: TGTGCCAGCAGCTTGGGCCTAGCGGGAGTTGAGACCCAGTACTTC
d_call: TRBD2
clone_size: NA
j_call: TRBJ2-5
v_call: TRBV5-4

cdr3_aa: CASSVDPGTYNEQFF
cdr3_nt: TGTGCCAGCAGCGTAGATCCAGGGACCTACAATGAGCAGTTCTTC
d_call: NA
clone_size: NA
j_call: TRBJ2-1
v_call: TRBV9

cdr3_aa: CASSSLADQETQYF
cdr3_nt: TGTGCCAGCAGCTCACTAGCAGACCAAGAGACCCAGTACTTC
d_call: NA
clone_size: NA
j_call: TRBJ2-5
v_call: TRBV5-6

cdr3_aa: CASSLGSSGTDTQYF
cdr3_nt: TGTGCCAGCAGCTTGGGGTCTAGCGGCACAGATACGCAGTATTTT
d_call: NA
clone_size: NA
j_call: TRBJ2-3
v_call: TRBV5-8